What follows are 10 T cell receptor beta chains derived from one specimen sequenced in a study of cytomegalovirus exposure and HLA in healthy donors. Assay used: immunoSEQ multiplex PCR; TCRdb lists only in-frame clones, some missing. The profile covers some 140,000 clones, with approximately 82% appearing a single time and 25% to 30% taken by the ten largest. The specimen was PBMCs. The origin of the receptors is a man younger than 40 in good health and CMV-seropositive.

The V and J genes are TRBV7-9 and TRBJ2-7; 7 nucleotides align to TRBD1. Germline V gene lookup returns CDR1 SEHNR and CDR2 FQNEAQ (reference sequence). The V segment lost 6 bases and the J segment 5 bases; nucleotides outside the gene matches: 10. This CDR3 region has 14 residues. CDR3 in amino acids: CASRATGARDEQYF. The CDR3 nucleotides read TGTGCCAGCAGAGCTACAGGGGCGCGGGACGAGCAGTACTTC.

In the case of this clone: Other DNA variants within this sample encode the same CDR3. The CDR3 sequence is CASSPLAGGTDTQYF. CDR3 DNA: TGTGCCAGCAGTCCACTAGCGGGGGGCACAGATACGCAGTATTTT. This sequence joins TRBV7-2 and TRBJ2-3, with TRBD2 matching 11 bases. The germline V gene encodes CDR1 SGHTA and CDR2 FQGNSA. This CDR3 is 15 amino acids long. Trimming at V came to 6 bases and at J to 1 base, leaving 3 bases not matched to a gene.

The chain has TRBV7-2 and TRBJ1-5; no reliable D call. V gave up 1 base and J gave up 6 bases, with 7 bases separating them. Germline lookup yields CDR1 SGHTA and CDR2 FQGNSA. This CDR3 has 13 residues. CDR3 in amino acids: CASSLEAAQPQHF. The CDR3 coding sequence is TGTGCCAGCAGCTTAGAGGCGGCTCAGCCCCAGCATTTT. The variable domain in full, completed from reference TRBV7-2 and TRBJ1-5, reads GAGVSQSPSNKVTEKGKDVELRCDPISGHTALYWYRQSLGQGLEFLIYFQGNSAPDKSGLPSDRFSAERTGGSVSTLTIQRTQQEDSAVYLCASSLEAAQPQHFGDGTRLSIL.

There are many counts of this clone. The chain combines TRBV7-9 with TRBJ1-2; possibly TRBD1 for D (6 bases). The CDR3 runs to 15 residues. Looked up from germline, CDR1 is SEHNR and CDR2 is FQNEAQ (reference sequence). Deletions cut 5 bases from V and 8 bases from J, with 21 bases between. In DNA, the CDR3 is TGTGCCAGCAGCGAACCCCGGGGGGGGGCGGAAGGCTACACCTTC. Translation gives CASSEPRGGAEGYTF.

The V and J genes are TRBV2 and TRBJ1-4; D call uncertain. The germline V gene has CDR1 SNHLY and CDR2 FYNNEI. V was trimmed by 4 bases and J by 3 bases, leaving 9 bases between them. The CDR3 spans 14 residues. CDR3 bases: TGTGCCAGCAGTGCGCTCACATCTAATGAAAAACTGTTTTTT. Amino acids: CASSALTSNEKLFF.

This chain links TRBV27 with TRBJ1-2; D uncertain. V lost 0 bases and J lost 3, with 8 bases in between. The CDR3 contains 14 residues. Germline CDR1 is MNHEY and CDR2 is SMNVEV (reference sequence). In DNA, the CDR3 is TGTGCCAGCAGTTTATCCTCCGACTACTATGGCTACACCTTC. It is translated as CASSLSSDYYGYTF.

The chain combines TRBV29-1 with TRBJ1-2; D uncertain. There are 14 residues in the CDR3. Trimming left V 4 bases short and J 4 bases short, with 16 bases between. Germline loops: CDR1 SQVTM, CDR2 ANQGSEA. In DNA form, the CDR3 reads TGCAGCGTTGCCGTGCAAACTGCCCCCTATGGCTACACCTTC. Translating it yields CSVAVQTAPYGYTF.

The chain couples TRBV5-6 to TRBJ1-1; D may be TRBD1 (5 bases). V was trimmed by 1 base and J by 5 bases, leaving 9 bases between them. This CDR3 region has 13 residues. Germline V gives CDR1 SGHDT, CDR2 YYEEEE. Here the CDR3 DNA reads TGTGCCAGCAGCTTGCCAGGGAGGACTGAAGCTTTCTTT. Its translation: CASSLPGRTEAFF.

The chain recombines TRBV11-2 with TRBJ2-5; 9 bases are shared with TRBD2. The germline CDR1 and CDR2 sequences are SGHAT and FQNNGV. The CDR3 has 16 residues. V shed 7 bases and J 3 bases; nucleotides not matched to a gene: 12. The CDR3 here is CASTENSGRSKETQYF. The CDR3, as DNA: TGTGCCAGCACTGAGAATAGCGGGAGATCGAAAGAGACCCAGTACTTC.

The J gene is TRBJ2-5, the V gene TRBV11-2, with 9 bases that match TRBD2. This CDR3 region has 15 residues. Germline V gene lookup returns CDR1 SGHAT and CDR2 FQNNGV. With V trimmed by 3 bases and J by 4 bases, 6 bases remained unmatched. CDR3 sequence (DNA): TGTGCCAGCAGCTTCGGACTAGCGCTAACAGAGACCCAGTACTTC. Protein: CASSFGLALTETQYF. Looking up the rest from reference TRBV11-2 and TRBJ2-5 gives the full variable domain: EAGVAQSPRYKIIEKRQSVAFWCNPISGHATLYWYQQILGQGPKLLIQFQNNGVVDDSQLPKDRFSAERLKGVDSTLKIQPAKLEDSAVYLCASSFGLALTETQYFGPGTRLLVL.